Given below is one T cell receptor (beta chain) in context. Its antigen remains unknown. Source study methods: It was from CDR3 differences across clinicopathological groups that a distant-metastasis classifier for papillary thyroid cancer was built. TCRdb re-called the PCR reads through MiXCR. The V and J calls come from TCRdb's annotation, not from the publication. The sample contains roughly 50,000 clones, roughly a fifth of which appear only once. CDR3 size: 12 residues. The V end was cut by 5 bases, the J end by 6 bases, with 11 bases between. Germline-derived CDR1 and CDR2 are SNHLY and FYNNEI. These data belong to a study of metastatic and nonmetastatic thyroid tumors. The wider study: Repertoires from blood and tumor or nodule tissue of malignant and benign thyroid patients were compared. Study-wide points: A significant increase in TCR beta diversity was reportedly seen in malignant thyroid tumors relative to benign nodules, in blood and tumor.

Patients underwent thyroid surgery, and none had received any treatment before it. The source of this sequence is a male donor with papillary thyroid cancer or a benign thyroid nodule (not recorded which). Some clones in this sample may be carry-over from other donors' samples. The chain has TRBV2 and TRBJ2-7; the D gene is possibly TRBD2 (6 bases). Sequencing was carried out using blood. The CDR3 spells CASSYGGLEQYF. The DNA of the CDR3 is TGTGCCAGCAGTTACGGGGGACTCGAGCAGTACTTC.